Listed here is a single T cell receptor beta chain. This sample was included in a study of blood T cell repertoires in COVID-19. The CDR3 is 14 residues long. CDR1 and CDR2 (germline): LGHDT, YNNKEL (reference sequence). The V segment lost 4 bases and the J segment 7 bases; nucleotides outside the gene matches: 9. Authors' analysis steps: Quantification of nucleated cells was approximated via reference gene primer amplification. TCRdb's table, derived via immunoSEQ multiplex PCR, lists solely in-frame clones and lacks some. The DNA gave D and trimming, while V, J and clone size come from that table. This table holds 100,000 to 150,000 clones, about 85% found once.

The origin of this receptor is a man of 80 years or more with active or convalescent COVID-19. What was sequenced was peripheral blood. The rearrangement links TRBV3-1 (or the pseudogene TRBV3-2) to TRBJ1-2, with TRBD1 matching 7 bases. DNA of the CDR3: TGTGCCAGCAGCCCCCTGACAGGGCGGGGTGGCTACACCTTC. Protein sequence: CASSPLTGRGGYTF.